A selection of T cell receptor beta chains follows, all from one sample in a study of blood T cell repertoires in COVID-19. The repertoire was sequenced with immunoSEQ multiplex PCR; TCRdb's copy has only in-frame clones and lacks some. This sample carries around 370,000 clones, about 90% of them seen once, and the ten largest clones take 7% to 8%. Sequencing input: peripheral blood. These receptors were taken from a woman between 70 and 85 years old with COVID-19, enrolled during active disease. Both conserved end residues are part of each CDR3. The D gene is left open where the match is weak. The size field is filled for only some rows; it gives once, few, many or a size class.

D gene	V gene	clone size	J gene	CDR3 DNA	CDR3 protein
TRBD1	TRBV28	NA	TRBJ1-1	TGTGCCAGCAGTCTGGGACAGGGTAGAACGGACACTGAAGCTTTCTTT	CASSLGQGRTDTEAFF
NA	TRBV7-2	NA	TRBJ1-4	TGTGCCAGCAGCTCCGCAGGAATGGGAAAACTGTTTTTT	CASSSAGMGKLFF
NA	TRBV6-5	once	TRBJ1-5	TGTGCCAGCAGTCGTCAGGACAATCAGCCCCAGCATTTT	CASSRQDNQPQHF
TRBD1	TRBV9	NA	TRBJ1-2	TGTGCCAGCAGCCTCGCCGAGTGGGACAGGGGTTATGGCTACACCTTC	CASSLAEWDRGYGYTF
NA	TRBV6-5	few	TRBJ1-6	TGTGCCACCTGGAGCTCCTATAATTCACCCCTCCACTTT	CATWSSYNSPLHF
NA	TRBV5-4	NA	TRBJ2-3	TGTGCCAGCAGCCCCTCAGGCGGGGTAAATACAGATACGCAGTATTTT	CASSPSGGVNTDTQYF
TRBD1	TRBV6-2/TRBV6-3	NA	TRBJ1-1	TGTGCCAGCAGTCCGGACAGGGGGATTAAAGCTTTCTTT	CASSPDRGIKAFF
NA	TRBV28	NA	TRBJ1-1	TGTGCCAGCAGTTCCCTGCAGGGGACCTTACGGACTGAAGCTTTCTTT	CASSSLQGTLRTEAFF
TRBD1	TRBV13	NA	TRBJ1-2	TGTGCCAGCAGCTCCTGGACAGGGACTTATGGCTACACCTTC	CASSSWTGTYGYTF
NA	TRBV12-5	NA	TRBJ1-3	TGTGCTAGTGGTTTCAGGTCCCTCTCTGGAAACACCATATATTTT	CASGFRSLSGNTIYF
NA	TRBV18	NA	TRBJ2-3	TGTGCCAGCTCACCACTTGATAGTACGGATACGCAGTATTTT	CASSPLDSTDTQYF
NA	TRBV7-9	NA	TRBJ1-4	TGTGCCAGCAGCTTCGGTGAAAAACTGTTTTTT	CASSFGEKLFF
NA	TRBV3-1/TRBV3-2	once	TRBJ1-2	TGTGCCAGCAGCCAATCCTCCAGTTATGGCTACACCTTC	CASSQSSSYGYTF
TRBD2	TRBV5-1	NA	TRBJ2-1	TGCGCCAGCTCCTCGGAGCGGGGAAACAATGAGCAGTTCTTC	CASSSERGNNEQFF
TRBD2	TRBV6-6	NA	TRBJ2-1	TGTGCCAGCAGTTCGACTAGCGGGGGGCACAATGAGCAGTTCTTC	CASSSTSGGHNEQFF
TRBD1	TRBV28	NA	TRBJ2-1	TGTGCCAGCAGTCCCCTCCCGGGACAGGGTTTCAATGAGCAGTTCTTC	CASSPLPGQGFNEQFF
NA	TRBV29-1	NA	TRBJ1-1	TGCAGCGTTGAGGGGGCCCCGAACACTGAAGCTTTCTTT	CSVEGAPNTEAFF
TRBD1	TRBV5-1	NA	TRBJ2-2	TGCGCCAGCAGCACAAGGGACAGTTCGAACACCGGGGAGCTGTTTTTT	CASSTRDSSNTGELFF
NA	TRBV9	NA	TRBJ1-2	TGTGCCAGCAGCGATGCCCAGGGTAACTATGGCTACACCTTC	CASSDAQGNYGYTF